The 23 T cell receptor beta chains reported below all come from one sample, sequenced in a study of blood T cells in healthy people across ages. The second PCR ran roughly 6 to 12 cycles with a sample-barcoded 5' primer and J-beta primers. TCRdb independently ran MiXCR on the 5' RACE reads; one entry per CDR3 protein. There are approximately 680,000 distinct CDR3 sequences in the sample; 32% occur only once, and approximately 15% lies in the top ten. Material for sequencing was blood. The receptors were gathered from a woman aged 80 or older in good health.

J is TRBJ1-6 and V is TRBV29-1; 7 bases map to TRBD1. Unmatched junction bases numbered 4, after V lost 5 bases and J lost 6 bases. This CDR3 has 13 amino acids. CDR1 is SQVTM, CDR2 ANQGSEA, per germline. For the CDR3, the DNA is TGCAGCGTTAGACAGGGTCTTAATTCACCCCTCCACTTT. Amino acid sequence: CSVRQGLNSPLHF.

This clonotype was seen ten or more times. This rearrangement joins TRBV5-1 to TRBJ2-3; maybe TRBD2 (6 bases). The CDR3 extends over 15 amino acids. Germline assignment: CDR1 SGHRS and CDR2 YFSETQ. The V and J ends lost 0 bases and 5 bases respectively, with 13 bases between them. The CDR3 sequence: CASSLAGGQGDTQYF. The CDR3 DNA sequence: TGCGCCAGCAGCTTGGCCGGAGGGCAGGGAGATACGCAGTATTTT.

Worth noting for this clonotype: Without the conserved terminal phenylalanine or tryptophan, this CDR3 likely stems from a read error. The V call is TRBV2, the J call TRBJ2-3; unclear D gene. The ends were cut back, 7 bases at V and 2 bases at J, with 13 bases in the middle. The CDR3 totals 14 residues. In germline, CDR1 is SNHLY, CDR2 FYNNEI. The chain's CDR3 is CASTLTYTTDTQYL. The DNA for the CDR3 is TGTGCCAGCACCTTGACTTATACCACAGATACGCAGTATTTG.

This clonotype was recorded many times. The gene calls are TRBV7-2 and TRBJ2-7, with D possibly TRBD1 on 6 matching bases. The CDR3 is 19 residues long. V was shortened by 5 bases and J by 0 bases, with 26 bases between the two germline ends. From germline, CDR1 is SGHTA and CDR2 FQGNSA. In DNA, the CDR3 is TGTGCCAGCAGCGACACATATGGACAGAGCGGTCTCTTCTCCTACGAGCAGTACTTC. Translating it yields CASSDTYGQSGLFSYEQYF.

This clonotype came up many times. The chain has TRBV5-5 and TRBJ2-7; D might be TRBD2 (7 bases). Trimming cost V 3 bases and J 2 bases, with 12 bases left between them. The CDR3 is made up of 14 amino acids. Germline lookup yields CDR1 SGHKS and CDR2 YYEKEE (reference sequence). This CDR3 is CASSWGAGAYEQYF. As DNA, the CDR3 is TGTGCCAGCAGCTGGGGGGCGGGAGCCTACGAGCAGTACTTC. The full variable domain, with the rest looked up from reference TRBV5-5 and TRBJ2-7, is DAGVTQSPTHLIKTRGQQVTLRCSPISGHKSVSWYQQVLGQGPQFIFQYYEKEERGRGNFPDRFSARQFPNYSSELNVNALLLGDSALYLCASSWGAGAYEQYFGPGTRLTVT.

At least ten counts were recorded for this clonotype. An end of the junction does not agree with germline; a read error may underlie this. The genes are TRBV5-1 and TRBJ2-7, with TRBD1 matching over 7 bases. CDR3 size: 13 residues. The V gene's germline CDR1 is SGHRS and CDR2 YFSETQ. The CDR3 loop reads CASSLGQNYEQYF. The CDR3 nucleotides are TGTGCCAGCAGCCTGGGACAGAACTACGAGCAGTACTTC.

This clonotype was seen ten or more times. This chain joins TRBV7-2 and TRBJ2-5, with D perhaps matching TRBD2 (5 bases). Germline V lookup: CDR1 SGHTA, CDR2 FQGNSA. The CDR3 extends over 14 amino acids. Trimming removed 5 bases at V and 1 base at J, with 11 bases between. CDR3 DNA: TGTGCCAGCAGCCGGACGGGGATCCAAGAGACCCAGTACTTC. Residues: CASSRTGIQETQYF. Looking up the rest from reference TRBV7-2 and TRBJ2-5 gives the full variable domain: GAGVSQSPSNKVTEKGKDVELRCDPISGHTALYWYRQSLGQGLEFLIYFQGNSAPDKSGLPSDRFSAERTGGSVSTLTIQRTQQEDSAVYLCASSRTGIQETQYFGPGTRLLVL.

The CDR3 here is CASSSPIQSTYEQYF. The DNA for the CDR3 is TGTGCCAGCAGTTCGCCCATCCAAAGTACCTACGAGCAGTACTTC. The chain is built from TRBV28 and TRBJ2-7, with D uncertain. The germline V gene has CDR1 MDHEN and CDR2 SYDVKM. This CDR3 spans 15 amino acids. V lost 4 bases and J 2 bases, leaving 15 bases between the germline ends. The whole variable domain, remainder taken from reference TRBV28 and TRBJ2-7, is DVKVTQSSRYLVKRTGEKVFLECVQDMDHENMFWYRQDPGLGLRLIYFSYDVKMKEKGDIPEGYSVSREKKERFSLILESASTNQTSMYLCASSSPIQSTYEQYFGPGTRLTVT.

This clonotype was recorded many times. The V call is TRBV28, the J call TRBJ2-2; a possible D gene is TRBD1 (6 bases). V was pared by 5 bases and J by 1 base, with 8 bases between. The CDR3 consists of 14 residues. The germline V gene encodes CDR1 MDHEN and CDR2 SYDVKM. In DNA, the CDR3 is TGTGCCAGCAGTACAGGGTGGAACACCGGGGAGCTGTTTTTT. Amino acids: CASSTGWNTGELFF. The whole variable domain, remainder taken from reference TRBV28 and TRBJ2-2, is DVKVTQSSRYLVKRTGEKVFLECVQDMDHENMFWYRQDPGLGLRLIYFSYDVKMKEKGDIPEGYSVSREKKERFSLILESASTNQTSMYLCASSTGWNTGELFFGEGSRLTVL.

This clonotype was found once. Being one base from a much bigger clone, this may be a read error. The chain has TRBV10-3 and TRBJ1-5; unclear D gene. The tail of the sequence fits TRBJ2-3 better, so the J call may be wrong. The CDR3 is 15 residues long. Germline V lookup: CDR1 ENHRY, CDR2 SYGVKD. In DNA, the CDR3 is TGTGCCATCAGTGAGTCACATGAGAGCAATCAGCCCCAGTATTTT. Amino acid sequence: CAISESHESNQPQYF.

The chain carries TRBV19 and TRBJ1-1; tentatively, D is TRBD1 (6 bases). This CDR3 region has 13 residues. The germline V and J ends were trimmed by 10 bases and 0 bases, with 12 bases remaining between them. Germline V gives CDR1 LNHDA, CDR2 SQIVND (reference sequence). The DNA for the CDR3 is TGTGCCACCCGGGACACCTTGAACACTGAAGCTTTCTTT. Translated, it gives CATRDTLNTEAFF.

J is TRBJ2-3 and V is TRBV20-1, with 8 bases that match TRBD1. In germline, CDR1 is DFQATT, CDR2 SNEGSKA (reference sequence). This CDR3 comprises 15 residues. V was pared by 5 bases and J by 2 bases, with 9 bases of the junction left unmatched. The CDR3 loop reads CSAPPQDRATDTQYF. The DNA for the CDR3 is TGCAGTGCTCCTCCTCAGGACAGGGCCACAGATACGCAGTATTTT.

This clonotype was observed a handful of times. The CDR3 loop reads CASAPPGTGSEKLFF. The CDR3 DNA is TGTGCCAGCGCCCCACCCGGGACAGGGTCTGAAAAACTGTTTTTT. The J gene is TRBJ1-4, the V gene TRBV25-1, with 9 bases fitting TRBD1. V shed 8 bases and J 7 bases; nucleotides not matched to a gene: 11. Germline loops: CDR1 MGHDK, CDR2 SYGVNS. CDR3 length: 15 amino acids.

Turning to this clonotype: This clone may be a read error of a much larger clone one base away. The J gene is TRBJ2-5, the V gene TRBV30; D remains unclear. CDR3 length: 13 amino acids. Germline V gene sequence: CDR1 GTSNPN, CDR2 SVGIG (reference sequence). The CDR3 bases are TGTGCCTGGAGTCAGGTGGAAAGAGAGACCCGGTACTTC. Translating gives CAWSQVERETRYF.

The chain has TRBV20-1 and TRBJ2-5; no clear D gene. The CDR3 length is 10 residues. Trimming pared 3 bases from V and 11 bases from J, leaving 10 bases between. The germline CDR1 and CDR2 sequences are DFQATT and SNEGSKA (reference sequence). The CDR3 loop reads CSASDNAQYF. The CDR3 bases are TGCAGTGCTAGTGACAATGCGCAGTACTTC.

This sequence joins TRBV20-1 and TRBJ1-3; D is perhaps TRBD1 (5 bases). Germline V gives CDR1 DFQATT, CDR2 SNEGSKA (reference sequence). This CDR3 spans 12 amino acids. Trimming shortened V by 3 bases and J by 9 bases, and 12 bases separated the two germline ends. The CDR3 reads CSASGGSGTIYF. For the CDR3, the DNA is TGCAGTGCTAGCGGGGGATCCGGCACCATATATTTT.

The chain employs TRBV6-4 and TRBJ2-7; 8 bases are shared with TRBD2. In germline, CDR1 is MRHNA, CDR2 SNTAGT. The CDR3 runs to 16 residues. Losses at the gene ends were 4 bases for V and 0 bases for J; bases not matched to a gene: 8. CDR3 loop: CASSAQTSGSSYEQYF. The DNA for the CDR3 is TGTGCCAGCAGTGCCCAAACTAGCGGAAGCTCCTACGAGCAGTACTTC.

The V call is TRBV7-8, the J call TRBJ1-6, with TRBD1 matching 8 bases. The CDR3 runs to 14 residues. Germline CDR1 is SGHVS and CDR2 is FQNEAQ. With V trimmed by 9 bases and J by 9 bases, 10 bases remained unmatched. DNA for the CDR3: TGTGCCAGTAGTATAGGACAGGGTATTTCACCCCTCCACTTT. This codes for CASSIGQGISPLHF. Combining the CDR3 with reference TRBV7-8 and TRBJ1-6 gives the whole variable domain GAGVSQSPRYKVAKRGQDVALRCDPISGHVSLFWYQQALGQGPEFLTYFQNEAQLDKSGLPSDRFFAERPEGSVSTLKIQRTQQEDSAVYLCASSIGQGISPLHFGNGTRLTVT.

This clonotype was observed a handful of times. This sequence joins TRBV6-1 and TRBJ1-2, with D possibly TRBD1 on 6 matching bases. The CDR3 spans 14 residues. Germline V CDR1 and CDR2: MNHNS, SASEGT. Trimming took 3 bases from V and 8 from J, leaving 16 bases between them. The CDR3 bases are TGTGCCAGCAGTGAGGCGGGGACACGGCGGGGCTACACCTTC. It translates to CASSEAGTRRGYTF.

The rearrangement joins TRBV6-1 to TRBJ1-5; the D gene is possibly TRBD1 (5 bases). The ends were cut back, 4 bases at V and 9 bases at J, with 13 bases in the middle. CDR3 length: 13 residues. Germline-derived CDR1 and CDR2 are MNHNS and SASEGT. The CDR3 reads CASSGDGRRPQHF. The CDR3 bases are TGTGCCAGCAGTGGGGACGGCCGGAGGCCCCAGCATTTT.

This clonotype showed up many times. This chain uses TRBV5-1 with TRBJ2-7; D is perhaps TRBD1 or TRBD2 (7 bases each). The CDR3 is made up of 17 amino acids. Between the trimmed V and J ends, which lost 4 bases and 8 bases, there was a span of 28 bases. CDR1 is SGHRS, CDR2 YFSETQ, per germline. Here the CDR3 DNA reads TGCGCCAGCAGCCCCCTACCCGGGGCAGGGGGGGCTACGAAGCAGTACTTC. Protein product: CASSPLPGAGGATKQYF.

Ten or more counts support this clonotype. V gene TRBV5-1 combines with J gene TRBJ2-7; 8 bases align to TRBD1. Germline V lookup: CDR1 SGHRS, CDR2 YFSETQ. Losses at the gene ends were 4 bases for V and 7 bases for J; bases not matched to a gene: 16. The CDR3 runs 16 residues. The CDR3 DNA reads as TGCGCCAGCAGCACCTCGACAGGGGCCGCCTTACGGGAGCAGTACTTC. This sequence encodes CASSTSTGAALREQYF.

This clonotype was counted at least ten times. The V and J genes are TRBV20-1 and TRBJ2-7; TRBD2 is a possible D gene (6 bases). Looked up from germline, CDR1 is DFQATT and CDR2 is SNEGSKA (reference sequence). The CDR3 is 16 residues long. Trimming stripped 1 base from V and 0 bases from J, with 16 bases between. This chain's CDR3 is CSARGQEAGNSYEQYF. In nucleotides, the CDR3 is TGCAGTGCTAGAGGTCAAGAGGCGGGGAACTCCTACGAGCAGTACTTC.